Presented here are 20 T cell receptor beta chains from one specimen sequenced in a study of graft-versus-host responses after intestinal transplantation. The assay was immunoSEQ multiplex PCR, and TCRdb's table has in-frame clones only and misses some. The sample contains roughly 17,000 clones, about 80% of which appear only once. Processed graft tissue released its intraepithelial and lamina propria lymphocytes. This specimen was ileum tissue, taken 17 days after transplant. These receptors came from a human patient who received an intestinal transplant, so some T cells may come from the graft donor.

CDR3 region: CASSARGAANTGELFF. DNA for the CDR3: TGTGCCAGCTCAGCCAGGGGGGCAGCGAACACCGGGGAGCTGTTTTTT. This rearrangement joins TRBV7-3 to TRBJ2-2, with D maybe TRBD1 (7 bases). V lost 8 bases and J lost 0, with 16 bases in between. This CDR3 spans 16 amino acids. Looked up from germline, CDR1 is SGHTA and CDR2 is FQGTGA. The full variable domain, its missing parts supplied by reference TRBV7-3 and TRBJ2-2, is GAGVSQTPSNKVTEKGKYVELRCDPISGHTALYWYRQSLGQGPEFLIYFQGTGAADDSGLPNDRFFAVRPEGSVSTLKIQRTERGDSAVYLCASSARGAANTGELFFGEGSRLTVL.

V is TRBV18 and J is TRBJ2-3; D possibly corresponds to TRBD1 (6 bases). The germline V gene encodes CDR1 KGHSH and CDR2 LQKENI. CDR3 length: 16 amino acids. Trimming left V 1 base short and J 2 bases short, with 13 bases between. The CDR3 region is CASSPQQGQNTDTQYF. The CDR3 nucleotides read TGTGCCAGCTCACCACAACAAGGACAGAACACAGATACGCAGTATTTT. The full variable domain, with the rest looked up from reference TRBV18 and TRBJ2-3, is NAGVMQNPRHLVRRRGQEARLRCSPMKGHSHVYWYRQLPEEGLKFMVYLQKENIIDESGMPKERFSAEFPKEGPSILRIQQVVRGDSAAYFCASSPQQGQNTDTQYFGPGTRLTVL.

Only a few counts were recorded for this clone. This chain joins TRBV6-5 and TRBJ1-1; 8 bases are a match to TRBD1. The germline V gene has CDR1 MNHEY and CDR2 SVGAGI. The V segment lost 3 bases and the J segment 4 bases; nucleotides outside the gene matches: 10. This CDR3 has 16 amino acids. The CDR3 protein is CASSYGFTTGGTEAFF. For the CDR3, the DNA is TGTGCCAGCAGTTATGGCTTTACTACAGGGGGCACTGAAGCTTTCTTT.

The CDR3 here is CATSRGAGSVDGYTF. The CDR3 nucleotides read TGTGCCACCAGCAGAGGGGCAGGGTCAGTCGATGGCTACACCTTC. The chain couples TRBV15 to TRBJ1-2; possible D gene TRBD1, 5 bases. Per germline, CDR1 LNHNV and CDR2 YYDKDF (reference sequence). V shed 1 base and J shed 6 bases, with 15 bases lying between them. CDR3 length: 15 residues.

Worth noting for this clone: The sample carries other DNA sequences with the same CDR3. The rearrangement joins TRBV6-5 to TRBJ1-5; D gene ambiguous. Germline V gene sequence: CDR1 MNHEY, CDR2 SVGAGI. CDR3 length: 13 amino acids. V dropped 3 bases and J dropped 0 bases, with 3 bases sitting between them. CDR3 in amino acids: CASSYRSNQPQHF. The CDR3 DNA sequence: TGTGCCAGCAGTTATCGTAGCAATCAGCCCCAGCATTTT.

This clone was detected only once. The CDR3, as DNA: TGTGCCAGCAGAACCTCCGTCTGGGGCAGAACCTACACAGATACGCAGTATTTT. Residues: CASRTSVWGRTYTDTQYF. The gene calls are TRBV28 and TRBJ2-3, with a possible D match to TRBD1 (5 bases). This CDR3 has 18 amino acids. Germline V gene lookup returns CDR1 MDHEN and CDR2 SYDVKM. Trimming pared 6 bases from V and 2 bases from J, leaving 24 bases between.

The chain combines TRBV4-3 with TRBJ2-4, with D possibly being TRBD2 (5 bases). V lost 1 base, J lost 1 base, and 14 bases lay in between. This CDR3 has 17 residues. Germline-derived CDR1 and CDR2 are LGHNA and YSLEER. The CDR3 sequence: CASSQGSRAWAKNIQYF. CDR3 DNA: TGCGCCAGCAGCCAAGGTTCGAGGGCCTGGGCCAAAAACATTCAGTACTTC.

For this clone: A junction boundary mismatches the germline segment, possibly from a read error. In the same sample, other DNA sequences code for this CDR3. CDR3 coding DNA: TGTGCCAGCAGTTTGGGGGGGACAGGAAACGAGCAATACTTC. Residues: CASSLGGTGNEQYF. The chain combines TRBV28 with TRBJ2-7; perhaps TRBD1 as D (8 bases). The germline gives CDR1 MDHEN, CDR2 SYDVKM. The length of the CDR3 is 14 residues. The variable domain in full, with the rest retrieved from reference TRBV28 and TRBJ2-7, is DVKVTQSSRYLVKRTGEKVFLECVQDMDHENMFWYRQDPGLGLRLIYFSYDVKMKEKGDIPEGYSVSREKKERFSLILESASTNQTSMYLCASSLGGTGNEQYFGPGTRLTVT.

This clone was found a few times. The chain is built from TRBV19 and TRBJ1-5; tentatively, D is TRBD1 (6 bases). This CDR3 has 14 amino acids. Looked up from germline, CDR1 is LNHDA and CDR2 is SQIVND (reference sequence). V was shortened by 6 bases and J by 0 bases, with 9 bases between the two germline ends. In nucleotides, the CDR3 is TGTGCCAGTAGGACAGGCCTTAGCAATCAGCCCCAGCATTTT. Its translation: CASRTGLSNQPQHF.

This clone has just a few counts. J is TRBJ2-7 and V is TRBV10-1; a possible D gene is TRBD1 (6 bases). The CDR3 is 14 residues long. V shed 3 bases and J shed 3 bases, with 12 bases lying between them. Germline V gives CDR1 WNHNN, CDR2 SYGVQD (reference sequence). CDR3 amino acids: CASSEGQFHYEQYF. The DNA for the CDR3 is TGCGCCAGCAGTGAAGGACAGTTCCACTACGAGCAGTACTTC.

The chain joins TRBV10-3 to TRBJ2-7, with TRBD1 identical over 7 bases. The germline V gene has CDR1 ENHRY and CDR2 SYGVKD. This CDR3 has 13 amino acids. Unmatched junction bases numbered 7, after V lost 8 bases and J lost 3 bases. The CDR3 protein is CAIGSGQDYEQYF. The CDR3 DNA sequence: TGTGCCATCGGGTCAGGACAGGACTACGAGCAGTACTTC.

The rearrangement uses TRBV7-9 and TRBJ1-2; D uncertain. The germline V gene encodes CDR1 SEHNR and CDR2 FQNEAQ (reference sequence). The CDR3 spans 12 residues. Trimming left V 1 base short and J 1 base short, with 1 base between. CDR3 in amino acids: CASSLDNYGYTF. The CDR3 region has the DNA TGTGCCAGCAGCTTAGATAACTATGGCTACACCTTC.

V and J are TRBV4-2 and TRBJ2-5, with 11 bases aligning to TRBD2. Germline CDR1 reads LGHNA; CDR2 reads YNFKEQ. This CDR3 has 20 amino acids. With 1 base clipped from V and 5 bases from J, the junction kept 18 bases outside the gene matches. CDR3 sequence reads: CASSQATSGASGRRAETQYF. CDR3 sequence (DNA): TGTGCCAGCAGCCAAGCAACCTCTGGGGCTAGCGGGAGGAGAGCCGAGACCCAGTACTTC.

This clone was seen a single time. This chain uses TRBV29-1 with TRBJ2-7; 7 bases agree with TRBD1. Germline CDR1 SQVTM, CDR2 ANQGSEA. V was clipped by 6 bases and J by 3 bases; unmatched bases: 5. The CDR3 has 12 residues. The CDR3 coding sequence is TGCAGCGTAGACACAGGGGACTACGAGCAGTACTTC. This sequence encodes CSVDTGDYEQYF.

The chain combines TRBV28 with TRBJ1-6, with unresolved D. CDR3 length equals 15 residues. V was trimmed by 0 bases and J by 7 bases, leaving 10 bases between them. The germline CDR1 and CDR2 sequences are MDHEN and SYDVKM. CDR3 bases: TGTGCCAGCAGTTTATGGCACCAAGGGAATTCACCCCTCCACTTT. Its protein is CASSLWHQGNSPLHF.

This rearrangement joins TRBV10-3 to TRBJ2-7; 8 positions match TRBD1. Per germline, CDR1 ENHRY and CDR2 SYGVKD. V lost 6 bases, J lost 0 bases, and 4 bases stayed unmatched. The CDR3 is 14 amino acids. For the CDR3, the DNA is TGTGCCATCAGGGACAGGGTTAGCTCCTACGAGCAGTACTTC. Translating gives CAIRDRVSSYEQYF.

The chain recombines TRBV19 with TRBJ2-3, with a tentative D call TRBD2 (6 bases). Germline CDR1 and CDR2: LNHDA and SQIVND (reference sequence). CDR3 length equals 18 residues. Between the trimmed V and J ends, which lost 1 base and 1 base, there was a span of 18 bases. The CDR3 DNA follows: TGTGCCAGTAGTATAGTGGTGGCTAGCGCCAAGCGCACAGATACGCAGTATTTT. Protein product: CASSIVVASAKRTDTQYF.

The chain carries TRBV2 and TRBJ2-7; the D gene is possibly TRBD2 (5 bases). CDR1 is SNHLY, CDR2 FYNNEI, per germline. V gave up 2 bases and J gave up 3 bases, with 11 bases separating them. The CDR3 has 14 amino acids. The CDR3 protein is CASSEPGMRYEQYF. The CDR3 nucleotides are TGTGCCAGCAGTGAACCCGGGATGCGCTACGAGCAGTACTTC.

This chain links TRBV5-1 with TRBJ2-5; 13 nucleotides agree with TRBD2. Germline V gene data show CDR1 as SGHRS and CDR2 as YFSETQ. The ends lost 4 bases at V and 4 bases at J; junction bases unmatched: 4. The length of the CDR3 is 15 residues. For the CDR3, the DNA is TGCGCCAGCAGCCTGGGGACTAGCGGGGTAGAGACCCAGTACTTC. Translating gives CASSLGTSGVETQYF.

The chain carries TRBV30 and TRBJ1-2, with a weak D call TRBD1 (6 bases). Germline loops: CDR1 GTSNPN, CDR2 SVGIG (reference sequence). CDR3 length equals 13 residues. V lost 0 bases and J lost 6, with 11 bases in between. The CDR3 bases are TGTGCCTGGAGTGTACTACAGGGAAATGGCTACACCTTC. Translation gives CAWSVLQGNGYTF.